In this sample, the clone carrying this TCR beta chain turned up many times. TCRdb processed the 5' RACE reads anew with MiXCR; each CDR3 protein has one entry. Among tens of thousands of distinct CDR3 sequences, about 10% were seen once, and the ten largest hold almost 4%. The data derive from a study of early T cells in non-severe SARS-CoV-2 infection. The V gene end was trimmed by 4 bases and the J gene end by 6 bases; junction bases not matched to a gene: 5. The CDR3 runs 14 residues. Germline V lookup: CDR1 SGHTA, CDR2 FQGNSA. The material was whole blood, obtained at baseline. This rearrangement joins TRBV7-2 to TRBJ1-4; 7 positions match TRBD1. This clonotype originated in an adult who was a healthcare worker with PCR-confirmed SARS-CoV-2 infection or an uninfected control (not recorded which). CDR3 loop: CASSSWQGDEKLFF. In nucleotides, the CDR3 is TGTGCCAGCAGCTCCTGGCAGGGGGATGAAAAACTGTTTTTT. Using reference TRBV7-2 and TRBJ1-4 for the parts outside the CDR3, the full variable domain is GAGVSQSPSNKVTEKGKDVELRCDPISGHTALYWYRQSLGQGLEFLIYFQGNSAPDKSGLPSDRFSAERTGGSVSTLTIQRTQQEDSAVYLCASSSWQGDEKLFFGSGTQLSVL.